Below, one T cell receptor beta chain is given with its context. This entry belongs to a study of T cells after posttransplantation cyclophosphamide. V lost 1 base, J lost 5 bases, and 10 bases stayed unmatched. Germline V gene data show CDR1 as LNHNV and CDR2 as YYDKDF (reference sequence). The CDR3 consists of 17 residues. Clones were sequenced by immunoSEQ multiplex PCR, and TCRdb holds only the in-frame ones, with some missing. The table lists about 34,000 clones, with no singletons. Sequencing was done on a sample of PBMCs. The sequence was obtained from a woman between 45 and 65 years old in good health and a related stem cell transplant donor. V usage is TRBV15 and J usage is TRBJ2-7; 11 nucleotides line up with TRBD2. In DNA form, the CDR3 reads TGTGCCACCAGCAGAGGAGCGGGTTTAGCGGGAGGGGACGAGCAGTACTTC. The encoded protein is CATSRGAGLAGGDEQYF.